This TCR beta chain stems from a study of early T cells in non-severe SARS-CoV-2 infection. This clonotype was detected many times. Trimming pared 5 bases from V and 3 bases from J, leaving 17 bases between. This CDR3 is built from 15 residues. Germline lookup yields CDR1 DFQATT and CDR2 SNEGSKA (reference sequence). Unique molecular identifiers were added to individual cDNA molecules. TCRdb called the 5' RACE reads again in MiXCR, with one record for every CDR3 protein. The table has around 47,000 distinct CDR3 sequences, around 9.9% seen once. This receptor was obtained from an adult who was a healthcare worker with PCR-confirmed SARS-CoV-2 infection or an uninfected control (not recorded which). Sample: whole blood. The chain links TRBV20-1 to TRBJ2-1; D gene ambiguous. CDR3 coding DNA: TGCAGTGCTCAGCCCGGCGGCAGCCTCTACAATGAGCAGTTCTTC. Amino acids: CSAQPGGSLYNEQFF.